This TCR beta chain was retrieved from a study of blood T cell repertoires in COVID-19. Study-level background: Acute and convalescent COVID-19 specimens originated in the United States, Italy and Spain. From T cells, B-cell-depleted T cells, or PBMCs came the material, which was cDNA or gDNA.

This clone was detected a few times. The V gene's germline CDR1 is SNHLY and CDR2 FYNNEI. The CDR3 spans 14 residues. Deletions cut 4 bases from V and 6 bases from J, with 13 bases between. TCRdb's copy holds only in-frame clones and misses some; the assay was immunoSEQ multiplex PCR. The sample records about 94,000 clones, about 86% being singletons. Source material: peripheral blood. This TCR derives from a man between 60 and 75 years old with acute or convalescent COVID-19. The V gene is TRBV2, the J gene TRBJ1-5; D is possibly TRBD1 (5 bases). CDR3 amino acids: CASSVQGSSQPQHF. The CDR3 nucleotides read TGTGCCAGCAGTGTTCAGGGATCGTCTCAGCCCCAGCATTTT.